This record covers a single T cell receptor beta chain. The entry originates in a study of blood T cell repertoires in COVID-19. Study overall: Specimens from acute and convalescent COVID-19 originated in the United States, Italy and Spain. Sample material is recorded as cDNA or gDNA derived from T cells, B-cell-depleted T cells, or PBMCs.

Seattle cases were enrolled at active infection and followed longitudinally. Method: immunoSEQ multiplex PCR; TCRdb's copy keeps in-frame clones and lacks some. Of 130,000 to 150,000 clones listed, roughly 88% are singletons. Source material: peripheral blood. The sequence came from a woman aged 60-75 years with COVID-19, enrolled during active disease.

The CDR3 coding sequence is TGTGCCAGCAGTCCTAGCGGGTACGGGGCAGATACGCAGTATTTT. Amino acid sequence: CASSPSGYGADTQYF. The gene calls are TRBV4-2 and TRBJ2-3; 8 bases fit TRBD2. This CDR3 has 15 residues. The ends lost 6 bases at V and 4 bases at J; junction bases unmatched: 9. The germline V gene encodes CDR1 LGHNA and CDR2 YNFKEQ.